The rows below give T cell receptor beta chains drawn from one sample of a study of CD8 T cells in Susac syndrome. TCRdb processed the immunoSEQ multiplex PCR reads anew with MiXCR; each CDR3 protein has one entry. This table holds about 130,000 distinct CDR3 sequences, over 85% found once. Sequencing used CD4+ T cells from PBMCs. These receptors came from a human donor in good health. CDR3s include the opening cysteine and the closing phenylalanine or tryptophan. The order of the fields is CDR3 DNA, CDR3 protein, D gene, J gene, V gene. The D gene is left open where the match is weak.

DNA: TGCAGTGCTAGAGATGGGACAGGGCCTACAGATACGCAGTATTTT
CDR3: CSARDGTGPTDTQYF
D: TRBD1
J: TRBJ2-3
V: TRBV20-1

DNA: TGCGCCAGCACCCAGACCCGAAGGGAGAACACTGAAGCTTTCTTT
CDR3: CASTQTRRENTEAFF
D: NA
J: TRBJ1-1
V: TRBV23-1

DNA: TGTGCCAGCAGTGAAGCCCGGGGGATTTCATATGGCTACACCTTC
CDR3: CASSEARGISYGYTF
D: NA
J: TRBJ1-2
V: TRBV2

DNA: TGTGCCAGCAGCCAAGGGGGGGGAGGACGCAGGATTAATGAAAAACTGTTTTTT
CDR3: CASSQGGGGRRINEKLFF
D: NA
J: TRBJ1-4
V: TRBV3-1

DNA: TGCAGCGTTGACGGCAGGGCCACAGATACGCAGTATTTT
CDR3: CSVDGRATDTQYF
D: NA
J: TRBJ2-3
V: TRBV29-1

DNA: TGCAGCGTTGAAGGAGGACCGAGTCAGCCCCAGCATTTT
CDR3: CSVEGGPSQPQHF
D: NA
J: TRBJ1-5
V: TRBV29-1

DNA: TGTGCCAGCAGCCTTACTAGACAGGGAATGAAGCAGTACTTC
CDR3: CASSLTRQGMKQYF
D: TRBD1
J: TRBJ2-7
V: TRBV3-1

DNA: TGTGCCAGCAGCTCGTACCAGGGGCGGATTTTCAATGAGCAGTTCTTC
CDR3: CASSSYQGRIFNEQFF
D: NA
J: TRBJ2-1
V: TRBV7-9

DNA: TGTGCCAGCAGCCCCGGGACTAGCGGCTTTTACAATGAGCAGTTCTTC
CDR3: CASSPGTSGFYNEQFF
D: TRBD2
J: TRBJ2-1
V: TRBV5-4

DNA: TGTGCCAGCAGCTCTTCGACTAATGGCTACACCTTC
CDR3: CASSSSTNGYTF
D: NA
J: TRBJ1-2
V: TRBV7-2

DNA: TGCAGTGCTAGGGGTCCCATTAACTCCTACGAGCAGTACTTC
CDR3: CSARGPINSYEQYF
D: NA
J: TRBJ2-7
V: TRBV20-1

DNA: TGTGCCAGTAGTATAGGAGGGACGGGTTACTACGAGCAGTACTTC
CDR3: CASSIGGTGYYEQYF
D: NA
J: TRBJ2-7
V: TRBV19

DNA: TGTGCCTGGAGTAAAGAGACCTACACTGAAGCTTTCTTT
CDR3: CAWSKETYTEAFF
D: NA
J: TRBJ1-1
V: TRBV30

DNA: TGCGCCAGCAGCCAAGAGCGGCAAGGCGAGACCCAGTACTTC
CDR3: CASSQERQGETQYF
D: NA
J: TRBJ2-5
V: TRBV4-1

DNA: TGCAGCGTGTCAGGGAGAACCACTGAAGCTTTCTTT
CDR3: CSVSGRTTEAFF
D: NA
J: TRBJ1-1
V: TRBV29-1

DNA: TGTGCCAGCAGTCCTCGGACGGTTTTGCACGAGCAGTACTTC
CDR3: CASSPRTVLHEQYF
D: NA
J: TRBJ2-7
V: TRBV12-3/TRBV12-4